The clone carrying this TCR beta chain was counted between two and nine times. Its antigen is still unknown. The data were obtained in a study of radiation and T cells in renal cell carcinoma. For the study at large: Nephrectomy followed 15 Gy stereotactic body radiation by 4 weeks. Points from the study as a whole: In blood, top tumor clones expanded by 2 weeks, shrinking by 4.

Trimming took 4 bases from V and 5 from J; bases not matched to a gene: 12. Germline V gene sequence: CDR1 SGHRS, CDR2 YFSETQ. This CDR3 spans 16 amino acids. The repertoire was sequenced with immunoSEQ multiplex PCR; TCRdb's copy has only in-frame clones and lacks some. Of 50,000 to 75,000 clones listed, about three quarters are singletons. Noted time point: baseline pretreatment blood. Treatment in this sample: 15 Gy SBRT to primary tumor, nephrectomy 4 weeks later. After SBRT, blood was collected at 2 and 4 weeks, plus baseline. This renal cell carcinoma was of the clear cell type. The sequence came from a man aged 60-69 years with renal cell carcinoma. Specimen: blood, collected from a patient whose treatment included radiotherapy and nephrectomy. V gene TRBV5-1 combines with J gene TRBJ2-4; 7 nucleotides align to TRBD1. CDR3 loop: CASSDLAQGVQNIQYF. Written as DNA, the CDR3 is TGCGCCAGCAGCGACCTGGCGCAGGGGGTTCAAAACATTCAGTACTTC. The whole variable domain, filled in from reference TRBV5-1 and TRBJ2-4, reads KAGVTQTPRYLIKTRGQQVTLSCSPISGHRSVSWYQQTPGQGLQFLFEYFSETQRNKGNFPGRFSGRQFSNSRSEMNVSTLELGDSALYLCASSDLAQGVQNIQYFGAGTRLSVL.